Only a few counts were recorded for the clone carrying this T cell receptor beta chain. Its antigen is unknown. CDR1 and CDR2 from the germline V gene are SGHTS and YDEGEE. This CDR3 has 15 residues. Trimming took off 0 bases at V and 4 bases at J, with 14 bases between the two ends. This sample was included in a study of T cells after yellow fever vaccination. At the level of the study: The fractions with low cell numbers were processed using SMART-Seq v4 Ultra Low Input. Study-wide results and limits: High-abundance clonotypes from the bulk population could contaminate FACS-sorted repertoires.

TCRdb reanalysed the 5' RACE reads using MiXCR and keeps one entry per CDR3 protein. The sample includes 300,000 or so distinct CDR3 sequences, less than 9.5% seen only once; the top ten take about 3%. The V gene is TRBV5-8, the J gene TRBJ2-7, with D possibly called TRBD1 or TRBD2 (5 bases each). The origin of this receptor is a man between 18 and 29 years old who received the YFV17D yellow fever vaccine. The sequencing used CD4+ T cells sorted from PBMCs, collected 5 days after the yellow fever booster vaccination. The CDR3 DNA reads TGTGCCAGCAGCTTGGGAGTAATCGGGGCGTACGAGCAGTACTTC. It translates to CASSLGVIGAYEQYF.